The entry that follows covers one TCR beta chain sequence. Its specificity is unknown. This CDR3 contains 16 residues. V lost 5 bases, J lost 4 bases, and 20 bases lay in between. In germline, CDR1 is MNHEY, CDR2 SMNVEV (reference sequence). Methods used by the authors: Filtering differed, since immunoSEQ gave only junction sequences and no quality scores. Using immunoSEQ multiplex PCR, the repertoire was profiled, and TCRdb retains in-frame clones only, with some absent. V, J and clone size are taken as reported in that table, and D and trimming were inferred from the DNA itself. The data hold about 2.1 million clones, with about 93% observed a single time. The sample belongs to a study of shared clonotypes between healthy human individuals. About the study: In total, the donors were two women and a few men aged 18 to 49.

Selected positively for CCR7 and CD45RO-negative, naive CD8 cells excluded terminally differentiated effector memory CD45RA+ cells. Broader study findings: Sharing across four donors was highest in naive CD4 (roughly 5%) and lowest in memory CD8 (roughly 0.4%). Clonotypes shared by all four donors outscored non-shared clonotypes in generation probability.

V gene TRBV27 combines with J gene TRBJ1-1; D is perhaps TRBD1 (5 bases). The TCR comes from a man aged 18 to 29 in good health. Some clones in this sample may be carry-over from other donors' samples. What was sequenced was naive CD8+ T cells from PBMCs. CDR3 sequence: CASSVRDALGITEAFF. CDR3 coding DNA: TGTGCCAGCAGTGTCCGGGACGCCTTAGGCATCACTGAAGCTTTCTTT.